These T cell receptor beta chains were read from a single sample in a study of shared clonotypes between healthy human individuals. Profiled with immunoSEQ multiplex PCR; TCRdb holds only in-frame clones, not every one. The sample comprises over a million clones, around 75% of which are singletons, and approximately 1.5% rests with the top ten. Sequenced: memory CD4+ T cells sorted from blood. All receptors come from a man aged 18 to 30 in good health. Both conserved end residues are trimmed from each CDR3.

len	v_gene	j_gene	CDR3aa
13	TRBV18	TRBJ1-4	ASSPPRGANEKLF
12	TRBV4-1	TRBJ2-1	ASRNQRSDNEQF
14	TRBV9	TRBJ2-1	ASSVTAGEGSNEQF
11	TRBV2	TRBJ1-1	ASSVGENTEAF
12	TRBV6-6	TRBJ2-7	ASSYVGSSYEQY
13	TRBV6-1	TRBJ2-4	ASSESSGGQGIQY
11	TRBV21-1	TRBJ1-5	ASSLKLNQPQH
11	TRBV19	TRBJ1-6	ASSPWGDSPLH
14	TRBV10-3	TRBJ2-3	AISDTSGVGTDTQY
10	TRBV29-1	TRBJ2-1	SVDISYNEQF
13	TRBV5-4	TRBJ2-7	ASRKEQGASYEQY
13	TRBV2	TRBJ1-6	ASSEHRGGGSPLH
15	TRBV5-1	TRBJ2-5	ASSRTGASGGIETQY
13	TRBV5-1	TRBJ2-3	ASRVGVPSTDTQY
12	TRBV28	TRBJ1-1	ASSENLRNTEAF
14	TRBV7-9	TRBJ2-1	ASSLAGTGRYNEQF
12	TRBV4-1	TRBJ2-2	ASRRGTNTGELF
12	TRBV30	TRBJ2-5	AWSRGGNGETQY
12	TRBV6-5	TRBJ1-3	ASSYGDPGNTIY
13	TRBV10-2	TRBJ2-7	ASSDVNRRTYEQY
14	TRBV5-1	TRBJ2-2	ASSLGLAGNTGELF
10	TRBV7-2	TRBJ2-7	ASSSYSGEQY
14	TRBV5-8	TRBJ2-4	ASSSGQGATKNIQY
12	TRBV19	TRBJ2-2	ASRGTTRFGELF
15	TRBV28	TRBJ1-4	ASSLSPGSRGNEKLF
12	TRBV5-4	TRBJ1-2	ASSLAQGIRVYT
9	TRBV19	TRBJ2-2	ASSIGGELF
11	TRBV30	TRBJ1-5	AWSDSPYQPQH
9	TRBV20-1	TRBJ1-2	SGEGVYGYT
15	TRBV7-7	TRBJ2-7	ASIVTRTFGLSYEQY
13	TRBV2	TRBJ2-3	ASSPGLPAVDTQY
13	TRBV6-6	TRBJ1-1	ASSAYVTGSTEAF
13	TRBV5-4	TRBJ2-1	ASSGGLAFGNEQF
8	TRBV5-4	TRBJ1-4	ASFNEKLF
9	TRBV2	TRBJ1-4	ASSIAGKLF
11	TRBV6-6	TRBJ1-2	ASSQQINYGYT
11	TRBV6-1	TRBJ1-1	ASSEVRVTEAF
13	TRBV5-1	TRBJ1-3	ASSLGDNSGNTIY
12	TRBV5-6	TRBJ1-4	ASGLGKTNEKLF
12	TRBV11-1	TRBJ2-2	ASRLSALTGELF
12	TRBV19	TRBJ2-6	ASSDRGGANVLT
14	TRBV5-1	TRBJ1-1	ASSLVFVTGGTEAL
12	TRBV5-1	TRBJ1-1	ASSSLVVNTEAF
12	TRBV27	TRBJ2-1	ASSSYRDYNEQF
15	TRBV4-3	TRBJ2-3	ASSQDGRGGMADTQY
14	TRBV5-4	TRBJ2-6	ASSSSGGFGANVLT
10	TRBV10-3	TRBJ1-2	AITEGAGGYT
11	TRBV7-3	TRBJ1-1	ASSPTTNTEAF
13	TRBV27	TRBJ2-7	ASSLTRGGTYEQY
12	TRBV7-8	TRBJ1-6	ASSLEVGNSPLH
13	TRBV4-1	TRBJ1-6	ASSQSGGYNSPLH
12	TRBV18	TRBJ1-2	ASSPGSQQGGYT
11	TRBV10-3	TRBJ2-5	AISELGGETQY
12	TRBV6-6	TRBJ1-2	ASSYSRQGYGYT